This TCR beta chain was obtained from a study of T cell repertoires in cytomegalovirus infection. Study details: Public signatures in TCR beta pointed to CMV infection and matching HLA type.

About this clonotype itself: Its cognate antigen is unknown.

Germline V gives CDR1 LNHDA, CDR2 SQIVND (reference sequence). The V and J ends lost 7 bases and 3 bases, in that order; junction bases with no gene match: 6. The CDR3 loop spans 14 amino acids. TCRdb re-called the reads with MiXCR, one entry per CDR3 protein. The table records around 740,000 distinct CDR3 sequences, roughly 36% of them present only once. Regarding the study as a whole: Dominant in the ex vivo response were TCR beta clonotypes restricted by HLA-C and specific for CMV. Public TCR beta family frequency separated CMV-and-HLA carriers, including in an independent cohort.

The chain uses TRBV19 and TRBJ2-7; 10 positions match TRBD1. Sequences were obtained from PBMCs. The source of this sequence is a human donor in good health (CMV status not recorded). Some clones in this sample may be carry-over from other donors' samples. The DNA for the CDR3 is TGTGCCAGTATCTTTCGGACAGGGGGCTACGAGCAGTACTTC. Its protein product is CASIFRTGGYEQYF.